These 23 T cell receptor beta chains came from one sample sequenced in a study of blood T cell repertoires in COVID-19. Using immunoSEQ multiplex PCR, the repertoire was profiled, and TCRdb retains in-frame clones only, with some absent. The data show approximately 290,000 clones, 65% to 85% seen once. The sample was peripheral blood. The receptors were sampled from a person aged 70 to 80 with COVID-19, enrolled during active disease.

The chain employs TRBV5-8 and TRBJ1-1; the match to TRBD1 covers 7 bases. This CDR3 is 16 amino acids long. From germline, CDR1 is SGHTS and CDR2 YDEGEE. V gave up 2 bases and J gave up 7 bases; unmatched junction bases: 14. In DNA form, the CDR3 reads TGTGCCAGCAGCTTCGCCCCGGGACAGAGGTTTGTTGAAGCTTTCTTT. This encodes CASSFAPGQRFVEAFF. Supplemented by reference TRBV5-8 and TRBJ1-1, the full variable domain reads EAGVTQSPTHLIKTRGQQATLRCSPISGHTSVYWYQQALGLGLQFLLWYDEGEERNRGNFPPRFSGRQFPNYSSELNVNALELEDSALYLCASSFAPGQRFVEAFFGQGTRLTVV.

The chain employs TRBV18 and TRBJ1-4; 9 positions match TRBD1. CDR3 size: 14 residues. Germline V gives CDR1 KGHSH, CDR2 LQKENI. The V and J ends lost 6 bases and 7 bases, in that order; junction bases with no gene match: 6. CDR3 region: CASSTRDRVEKLFF. The CDR3 DNA sequence: TGTGCCAGCTCGACCAGGGACAGGGTTGAAAAACTGTTTTTT. The variable domain in full, with the rest retrieved from reference TRBV18 and TRBJ1-4, is NAGVMQNPRHLVRRRGQEARLRCSPMKGHSHVYWYRQLPEEGLKFMVYLQKENIIDESGMPKERFSAEFPKEGPSILRIQQVVRGDSAAYFCASSTRDRVEKLFFGSGTQLSVL.

The V and J genes are TRBV19 and TRBJ1-1; no clear D gene. Trimming took 5 bases from V and 2 from J, leaving 15 bases between them. The CDR3 length is 15 residues. From germline, CDR1 is LNHDA and CDR2 SQIVND (reference sequence). The CDR3 nucleotides are TGTGCCAGTAGTGATGACACGTCCAGAAACACTGAAGCTTTCTTT. As protein: CASSDDTSRNTEAFF.

This clone was counted once. J is TRBJ1-5 and V is TRBV19; perhaps TRBD1 as D (5 bases). Trimming took 3 bases from V and 0 from J, leaving 18 bases between them. Germline values: CDR1 LNHDA, CDR2 SQIVND (reference sequence). The CDR3 length is 18 residues. As DNA, the CDR3 is TGTGCCAGTAGTATTCCGCGAGACAGAACCTTTAGCAATCAGCCCCAGCATTTT. This translates into CASSIPRDRTFSNQPQHF.

The V gene is TRBV6-2 or TRBV6-3, the J gene TRBJ2-7; weak D call: TRBD2 (5 bases). The V and J ends lost 5 bases and 0 bases respectively, with 17 bases between them. Germline V gives CDR1 MNHEY, CDR2 SVGEGT. The CDR3 contains 16 residues. CDR3 nucleotide sequence: TGTGCCAGCAGTCAGCCCCGGACTGCGAGCTCCTACGAGCAGTACTTC. This gives the protein CASSQPRTASSYEQYF.

The chain employs TRBV21-1 and TRBJ1-2; TRBD1 is taken as the D call from the table, unchecked against the DNA. TRBV21-1 is a pseudogene locus. The CDR3 consists of 18 residues. Here the CDR3 DNA reads TGTGCCAGCAGCGGGCGGTGGGGCAGGGTGGGATCTAACTATGGCTACACCTTC. This gives the protein CASSGRWGRVGSNYGYTF.

The chain has TRBV6-5 and TRBJ2-1; 9 positions agree with TRBD2. Germline V lookup: CDR1 MNHEY, CDR2 SVGAGI. V lost 4 bases and J lost 7; bases outside the gene matches: 11. CDR3 length: 16 amino acids. The CDR3 DNA sequence: TGTGCCAGCAGTTCCACTATTCGCGGGAGGGTGAATGAGCAGTTCTTC. Translated: CASSSTIRGRVNEQFF.

This chain links TRBV7-7 with TRBJ2-3; D is perhaps TRBD2 (6 bases). CDR1 and CDR2 (germline): SSHAT, FNYEAQ (reference sequence). The CDR3 totals 17 residues. Trimming took 1 base from V and 0 from J, leaving 14 bases between them. The CDR3 sequence is CASSLGGAGPSTDTQYF. CDR3 DNA: TGTGCCAGCAGCTTAGGCGGGGCCGGTCCTAGCACAGATACGCAGTATTTT.

V is TRBV28 and J is TRBJ1-1; D is unresolved. This CDR3 has 13 residues. In germline, CDR1 is MDHEN, CDR2 SYDVKM. V lost 6 bases and J lost 3, with 11 bases in between. The CDR3: CASRTEGYTEAFF. The CDR3 bases are TGTGCCAGCAGGACGGAGGGATACACTGAAGCTTTCTTT.

The chain has TRBV3-1 (or the pseudogene TRBV3-2) and TRBJ1-5; D is unresolved. Per the germline V gene, CDR1 is LGHDT and CDR2 is YNNKEL (reference sequence). There are 14 residues in the CDR3. Trimming removed 0 bases from V and 10 bases from J, with 13 bases in between. CDR3 DNA: TGTGCCAGCAGCCAAGATCTTGAGGGCCGACCCCAGCATTTT. Translating gives CASSQDLEGRPQHF.

V gene TRBV5-1 combines with J gene TRBJ2-5, with a possible D match to TRBD2 (6 bases). The CDR3 has 16 amino acids. The germline V and J ends were trimmed by 0 bases and 2 bases, with 14 bases remaining between them. Germline V gene data show CDR1 as SGHRS and CDR2 as YFSETQ. Here the CDR3 DNA reads TGCGCCAGCAGCTTGGCGAAGAGTGGGGGGCAAGAGACCCAGTACTTC. Translated: CASSLAKSGGQETQYF.

The chain recombines TRBV5-4 with TRBJ2-2, with D perhaps matching TRBD1 (5 bases). Trimming removed 3 bases from V and 3 bases from J, with 9 bases in between. CDR3 length equals 14 residues. The germline gives CDR1 SGHNT, CDR2 YYREEE (reference sequence). CDR3 sequence: CASSSVQDTGELFF. Here the CDR3 DNA reads TGTGCCAGCAGCTCTGTACAGGACACCGGGGAGCTGTTTTTT.

A few counts support this clone. Other DNA sequences in this specimen translate into the identical CDR3. The genes are TRBV3-1 (or the pseudogene TRBV3-2) and TRBJ2-1; D might be TRBD1 (6 bases). Deletions cut 4 bases from V and 10 bases from J, with 14 bases between. CDR3 length: 13 amino acids. Germline loops: CDR1 LGHDT, CDR2 YNNKEL (reference sequence). The CDR3 region is CASSLRQAREQFF. CDR3 DNA: TGTGCCAGCAGCCTAAGACAGGCCCGGGAGCAGTTCTTC.

The chain is built from TRBV5-1 and TRBJ1-2; D might be TRBD1 (5 bases). The length of the CDR3 is 13 residues. V was shortened by 2 bases and J by 6 bases, with 11 bases between the two germline ends. CDR1 is SGHRS and CDR2 is YFSETQ in the germline V gene. CDR3 in DNA: TGCGCCAGCAGCTTTACAGGCGATAATGGCTACACCTTC. It codes for CASSFTGDNGYTF.

This clone was seen more than once but under ten times. V and J are TRBV2 and TRBJ1-6; D gene ambiguous. The CDR3 covers 15 residues. The ends were cut back, 4 bases at V and 7 bases at J, with 14 bases in the middle. Germline CDR1 reads SNHLY; CDR2 reads FYNNEI. The DNA for the CDR3 is TGTGCCAGCAGTGCCGGGAGACTAGGGAATTCACCCCTCCACTTT. This codes for CASSAGRLGNSPLHF.

This clone has just a few counts. The rearrangement joins TRBV27 to TRBJ1-3, with D perhaps TRBD1 (5 bases). This CDR3 has 15 residues. V shed 6 bases and J shed 2 bases, with 14 bases lying between them. In germline, CDR1 is MNHEY, CDR2 SMNVEV (reference sequence). CDR3 coding DNA: TGTGCCAGCAGGGCCGCTCAGGGCCCTGGAAACACCATATATTTT. It is translated as CASRAAQGPGNTIYF.

This chain uses TRBV9 with TRBJ2-2, with D perhaps TRBD2 (6 bases). The CDR3 covers 14 residues. In germline, CDR1 is SGDLS, CDR2 YYNGEE. Deletions cut 1 base from V and 6 bases from J, with 10 bases between. The CDR3 loop is CASSVLPGAGELFF. The CDR3 DNA follows: TGTGCCAGCAGCGTACTCCCGGGAGCCGGGGAGCTGTTTTTT.

This clone was recorded only once. This chain uses TRBV30 with TRBJ1-3; D call uncertain. V shed 0 bases and J shed 1 base, with 7 bases lying between them. This CDR3 spans 14 amino acids. Looked up from germline, CDR1 is GTSNPN and CDR2 is SVGIG (reference sequence). The CDR3 DNA reads as TGTGCCTGGAGTGTACGAGGTTCTGGAAACACCATATATTTT. Amino acids: CAWSVRGSGNTIYF.

V gene TRBV2 combines with J gene TRBJ2-3; D is perhaps TRBD1 (5 bases). This CDR3 is built from 15 residues. Trimming left V 3 bases short and J 1 base short, with 11 bases between. Germline V gene sequence: CDR1 SNHLY, CDR2 FYNNEI. CDR3 coding DNA: TGTGCCAGCAGTGACCAGGGCCCGGGCACAGATACGCAGTATTTT. Translated: CASSDQGPGTDTQYF.

The genes are TRBV5-1 and TRBJ2-3; 9 bases map to TRBD2. CDR1 is SGHRS, CDR2 YFSETQ, per germline. This CDR3 has 16 residues. Trimming at V came to 0 bases and at J to 7 bases, leaving 9 bases not matched to a gene. Here the CDR3 reads CASSLEVSGGTYTQYF. CDR3 bases: TGCGCCAGCAGCTTGGAGGTTAGCGGGGGCACGTATACGCAGTATTTT.

With regard to this clone: Other nucleotide sequences from this sample produce the same CDR3. The chain combines TRBV5-1 with TRBJ1-1, with a possible D match to TRBD1 (6 bases). This CDR3 contains 13 residues. V lost 4 bases and J lost 2, with 9 bases in between. The germline CDR1 and CDR2 sequences are SGHRS and YFSETQ. DNA for the CDR3: TGCGCCAGCAGCAGGGGACAAAACACTGAAGCTTTCTTT. Its protein product is CASSRGQNTEAFF.

V gene TRBV7-9 combines with J gene TRBJ1-4; 11 nucleotides align to TRBD1. V trimming: 5 bases; J trimming: 3 bases; junction bases outside the gene matches: 8. Germline-derived CDR1 and CDR2 are SEHNR and FQNEAQ (reference sequence). The CDR3 is 17 amino acids. In nucleotides, the CDR3 is TGTGCCAGCAGCACAGGACAGGGGGCCGCAGCTAATGAAAAACTGTTTTTT. The encoded protein is CASSTGQGAAANEKLFF.

The V and J genes are TRBV28 and TRBJ2-7, with 7 bases matching TRBD1. Germline lookup yields CDR1 MDHEN and CDR2 SYDVKM. Trimming took 7 bases from V and 2 from J; bases not matched to a gene: 2. The CDR3 loop spans 12 amino acids. The CDR3 DNA sequence: TGTGCCAGCACGACAGGGCCCTACGAGCAGTACTTC. It translates to CASTTGPYEQYF.